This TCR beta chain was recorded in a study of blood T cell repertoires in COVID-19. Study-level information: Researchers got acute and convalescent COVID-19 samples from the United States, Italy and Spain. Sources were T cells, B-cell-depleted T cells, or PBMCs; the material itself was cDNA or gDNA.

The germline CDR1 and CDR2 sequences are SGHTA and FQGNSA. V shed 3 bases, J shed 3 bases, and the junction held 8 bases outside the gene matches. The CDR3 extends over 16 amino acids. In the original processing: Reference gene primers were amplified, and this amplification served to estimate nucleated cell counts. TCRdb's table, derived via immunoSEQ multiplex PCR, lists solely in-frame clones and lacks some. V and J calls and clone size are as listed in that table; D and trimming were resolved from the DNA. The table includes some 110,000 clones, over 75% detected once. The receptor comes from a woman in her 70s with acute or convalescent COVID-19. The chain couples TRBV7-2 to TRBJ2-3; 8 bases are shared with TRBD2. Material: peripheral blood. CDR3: CASSFSGAPGTDTQYF. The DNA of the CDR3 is TGTGCCAGCAGCTTTAGCGGGGCCCCCGGGACAGATACGCAGTATTTT.